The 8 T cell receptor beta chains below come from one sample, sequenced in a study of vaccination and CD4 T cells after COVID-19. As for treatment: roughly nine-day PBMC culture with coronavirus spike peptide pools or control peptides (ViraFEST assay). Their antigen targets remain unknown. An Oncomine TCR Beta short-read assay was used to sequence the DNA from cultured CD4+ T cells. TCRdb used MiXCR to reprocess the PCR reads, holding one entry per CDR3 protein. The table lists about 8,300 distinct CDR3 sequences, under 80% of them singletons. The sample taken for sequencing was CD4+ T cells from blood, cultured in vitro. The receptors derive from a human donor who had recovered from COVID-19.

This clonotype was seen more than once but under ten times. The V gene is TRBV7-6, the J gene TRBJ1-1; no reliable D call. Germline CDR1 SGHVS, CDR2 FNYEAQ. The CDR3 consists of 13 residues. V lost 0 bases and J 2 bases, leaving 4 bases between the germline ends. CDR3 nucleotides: TGTGCCAGCAGCTTAGCAAGAAACACTGAAGCTTTCTTT. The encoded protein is CASSLARNTEAFF.

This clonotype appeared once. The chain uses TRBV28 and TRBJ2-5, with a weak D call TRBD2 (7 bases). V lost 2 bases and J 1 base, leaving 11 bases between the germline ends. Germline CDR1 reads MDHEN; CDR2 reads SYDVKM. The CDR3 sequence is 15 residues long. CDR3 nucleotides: TGTGCCAGCAGTTTAGCGGGGGCGACCCAAGAGACCCAGTACTTC. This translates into CASSLAGATQETQYF.

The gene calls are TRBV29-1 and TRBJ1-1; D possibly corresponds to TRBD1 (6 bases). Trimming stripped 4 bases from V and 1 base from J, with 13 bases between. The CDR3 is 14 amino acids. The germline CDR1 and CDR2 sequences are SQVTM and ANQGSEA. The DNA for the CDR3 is TGCAGCGTTGGCGGGGGGCAGGGGAACACTGAAGCTTTCTTT. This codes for CSVGGGQGNTEAFF.

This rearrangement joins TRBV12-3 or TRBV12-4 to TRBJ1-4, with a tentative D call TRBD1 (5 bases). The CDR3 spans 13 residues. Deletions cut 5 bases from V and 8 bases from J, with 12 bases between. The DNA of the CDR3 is TGTGCCAGCAGTCTCCGGGGGGGGGAAAAACTGTTTTTT. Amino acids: CASSLRGGEKLFF.

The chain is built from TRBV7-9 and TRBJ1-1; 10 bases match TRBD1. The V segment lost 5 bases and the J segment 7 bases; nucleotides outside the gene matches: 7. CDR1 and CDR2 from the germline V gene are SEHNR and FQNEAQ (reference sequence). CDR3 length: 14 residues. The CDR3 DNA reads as TGTGCCAGCAGCGTGGGACAGGGGCCCTTTGAAGCTTTCTTT. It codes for CASSVGQGPFEAFF.

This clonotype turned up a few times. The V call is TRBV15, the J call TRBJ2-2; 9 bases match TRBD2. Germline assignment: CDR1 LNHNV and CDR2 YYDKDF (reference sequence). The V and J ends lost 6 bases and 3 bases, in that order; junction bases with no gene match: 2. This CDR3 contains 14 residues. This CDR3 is CATRIAGDTGELFF. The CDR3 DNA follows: TGTGCCACCAGGATAGCGGGAGACACCGGGGAGCTGTTTTTT.

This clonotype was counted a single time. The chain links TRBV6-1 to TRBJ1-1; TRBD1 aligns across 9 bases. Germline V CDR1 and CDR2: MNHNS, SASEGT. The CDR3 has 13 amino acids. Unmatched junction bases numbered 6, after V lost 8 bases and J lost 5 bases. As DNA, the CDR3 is TGTGCCAGCTTCACGGGACAGGGAACTGAAGCTTTCTTT. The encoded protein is CASFTGQGTEAFF.

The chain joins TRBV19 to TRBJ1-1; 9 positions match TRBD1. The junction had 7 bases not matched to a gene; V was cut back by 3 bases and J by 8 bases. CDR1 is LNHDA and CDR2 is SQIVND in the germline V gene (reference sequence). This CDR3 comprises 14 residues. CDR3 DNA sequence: TGTGCCAGTAGTATCGGGACAGGGAGTGGCGAAGCTTTCTTT. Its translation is CASSIGTGSGEAFF.